The 7 T cell receptor beta chains reported below all come from one sample, sequenced in a study of cytomegalovirus exposure and HLA in healthy donors. The PCR used 60 Vbeta and 13 Jbeta primers. The data were produced by immunoSEQ multiplex PCR, yet TCRdb's version contains in-frame clones alone and is incomplete. Among around 210,000 clones, around 84% were seen once, and the ten largest hold about 0.22%. Sequenced: PBMCs. These receptors all come from a girl aged 2 to 9 in good health and CMV-seronegative.

V and J are TRBV5-6 and TRBJ1-5; D is unresolved. Germline V gene lookup returns CDR1 SGHDT and CDR2 YYEEEE. V was pared by 0 bases and J by 5 bases, with 3 bases between. CDR3 length: 12 residues. Here the CDR3 reads CASSLGDQPQHF. For the CDR3, the DNA is TGTGCCAGCAGCTTGGGAGATCAGCCCCAGCATTTT.

J is TRBJ2-7 and V is TRBV10-1; 7 bases are a match to TRBD2. From germline, CDR1 is WNHNN and CDR2 SYGVQD (reference sequence). Trimming removed 9 bases from V and 0 bases from J; junction bases left unmatched: 11. This CDR3 contains 15 residues. CDR3 residues: CARVSQRGSSYEQYF. CDR3 coding DNA: TGCGCCAGGGTGAGCCAACGCGGGAGCTCCTACGAGCAGTACTTC.

The chain combines TRBV27 with TRBJ2-7, with 8 positions matching TRBD2. Trimming at V came to 5 bases and at J to 1 base, leaving 7 bases not matched to a gene. The length of the CDR3 is 15 residues. Germline assignment: CDR1 MNHEY and CDR2 SMNVEV (reference sequence). The CDR3 spells CASSRSGGPSYEQYF. The CDR3 DNA reads TGTGCCAGCAGTCGAAGCGGGGGACCATCCTACGAGCAGTACTTC.

The chain combines TRBV28 with TRBJ2-3, with D hard to call. Trimming cost V 4 bases and J 3 bases, with 2 bases left between them. Germline CDR1 reads MDHEN; CDR2 reads SYDVKM. The CDR3 sequence is 11 residues long. The CDR3 loop reads CASSSTDTQYF. The CDR3 DNA reads as TGTGCCAGCAGTTCTACAGATACGCAGTATTTT.

The chain combines TRBV14 with TRBJ2-7; 11 bases are a match to TRBD2. The ends lost 1 base at V and 4 bases at J; junction bases unmatched: 3. Germline-derived CDR1 and CDR2 are SGHDN and FVKESK. The CDR3 totals 15 residues. The CDR3 loop reads CASSQGLAGGYEQYF. In nucleotides, the CDR3 is TGTGCCAGCAGCCAAGGGCTAGCGGGGGGATACGAGCAGTACTTC.

The gene calls are TRBV5-1 and TRBJ1-2; 7 nucleotides align to TRBD1. Germline-derived CDR1 and CDR2 are SGHRS and YFSETQ. V shed 7 bases, J shed 1 base, and the junction held 7 bases outside the gene matches. The CDR3 totals 14 residues. Here the CDR3 DNA reads TGCGCCAGCGGCGGGACAGCTAATAACTATGGCTACACCTTC. This encodes CASGGTANNYGYTF.

This sequence joins TRBV6-5 and TRBJ1-2; D is ambiguous. Germline CDR1 is MNHEY and CDR2 is SVGAGI. The CDR3 is made up of 13 amino acids. V lost 2 bases to trimming and J lost 0 bases, with 4 bases between them. CDR3 in amino acids: CASSYQTNYGYTF. DNA for the CDR3: TGTGCCAGCAGTTACCAGACTAACTATGGCTACACCTTC.